The entry that follows covers one TCR beta chain sequence. This receptor's antigen is unknown. Base qualities are missing; no much larger clone stands one base away. V is pruned by 5 bases and J by 3 bases, leaving 6 bases of the junction without a gene match. From the cysteine up to the phenylalanine, the CDR3 has a length of 15 residues. The read is trimmed to its CDR3 DNA, 45 bases read in frame from base 1. CDR1 and CDR2 were assigned from the germline V gene as SGHAT and FQNNGV. This sample stems from a study of T cell responses to AZD1222 COVID-19 vaccine (dated by TCRdb to the early 2020s). Study-level background: TCR sequencing was performed for 230 to 250 trial participants, of whom about 200 were given two doses of AZD1222 and about 25 were given two doses of MenACWY control vaccine. Enrollment into the trials was organized by age into subgroups of 18-55, 56-69 and 70-plus years, and those subgroups contained roughly 150, 30 and 60 TCR-sequenced participants, respectively. Broader findings and caveats from the paper: In the small 56-69-year group, the increase in depth fell short of significance, most likely because of low power. The vaccine-associated CD4 TCRs covered the entire spike protein, and the dominant responses fell in regions 160-218 and 743-854. Because no day 14 peak-response samples were available, repertoires were characterized only after the peak T cell response. Reportedly, close to half of the unique spike-specific TCRs recognized epitopes lying outside the regions that are mutated in the B.1.351 and B.1.1.7 variants. A significant rise in spike-specific TCR breadth and depth was observed after two AZD1222 doses relative to day 0 and relative to MenACWY recipients. Conclusions about previously exposed vaccinees are limited because only 5 or 6 AZD1222 recipients were SARS-CoV-2 seropositive at baseline. Participants were mostly white British and included more females than males, and it was suggested by the authors that clonal diversity may have been underestimated.

The CDR3 regions of human TCRbeta chains were subjected to immunosequencing. The study's own analysis went as follows. TCRs in the repertoires were compared against a reference library of SARS-CoV-2-specific TCRs that had been generated with the MIRA antigen-specificity platform. Breadth was defined as the fraction of unique TCRs that were SARS-CoV-2-associated, and depth was defined as the fraction of total T cells that were SARS-CoV-2-associated. Using the MIRA data, each spike-specific TCR was mapped to the spike region that the TCR reacts to and placed in a CD4 or CD8 class. Log10-transformed breadth and depth values were compared by one-way ANOVA with Sidak's multiple comparisons tests. The table comes from immuneACCESS by way of TCRdb, which keeps in-frame sequences with V and J called. Part of the clones is missing from these tables; in studies checked, under half for an unresolved V gene and the rest for unknown reasons. The DNA gave D and trimming, while V, J and clone size come from that table. This sample lists 100,000 to 150,000 clones; roughly 85% were detected once. Of the sample, less than 9.5% falls within the top ten clones.

The time point label corresponds to: about 28 days (+/-7) after the second vaccine dose. Explained via the paper, the treatment or condition label denotes: meningococcal conjugate vaccine given as trial control. Vaccinee samples were obtained from the UK trials COV001 and COV002, which included a single-blind randomized controlled phase 2/3 trial of AZD1222 (ChAdOx1 nCoV-19) in healthy adults. Trial participant PBMC samples were collected at day 0 and day 28 after the second dose for TCRbeta chain sequencing. Source: peripheral blood, taken 28 days after the second dose of the MenACWY control vaccine. The clonotype originates from an adult who received the MenACWY meningococcal vaccine as a control. In this chain, TRBV11-2 is recombined with TRBJ2-1, with TRBD2 identical over 8 junction bases. CDR3 loop: CASSLVGGGYNEQFF. The bases are TGTGCCAGCAGCCTGGTCGGGGGGGGCTACAATGAGCAGTTCTTC.